This paragraph covers one TCR beta chain sequence. What it binds is unknown. Since a much larger clone is just one base distant, this may be a read error. The length of the CDR3 is 17 residues. CDR1 SGHTA and CDR2 FQGNSA come from the germline V gene. This specimen belongs to a study of CD8 T cells in ankylosing spondylitis. Notes on the study in general: Clones tied to disease were said to be significantly enriched in matched ankylosing spondylitis synovial fluid.

Molecular-barcoded quantitative 5'-RACE produced these TCR beta libraries. TCRdb used MiXCR to reprocess the 5' RACE reads, holding one entry per CDR3 protein. The profile shows some 220,000 distinct CDR3 sequences, 8% to 10% of them singletons. This TCR came from a female donor with ankylosing spondylitis or in good health (not recorded which). Sequencing was done on a sample of blood, either unsorted or a sorted T cell fraction (not recorded which). This rearrangement joins TRBV7-2 to TRBJ2-1; the match to TRBD2 covers 10 bases. In DNA, the CDR3 is TGTGCCAACAGCTTTCAAGGACTAGCGGCCATTAACAATGAGCAGTTCTTC. Its translation is CANSFQGLAAINNEQFF.